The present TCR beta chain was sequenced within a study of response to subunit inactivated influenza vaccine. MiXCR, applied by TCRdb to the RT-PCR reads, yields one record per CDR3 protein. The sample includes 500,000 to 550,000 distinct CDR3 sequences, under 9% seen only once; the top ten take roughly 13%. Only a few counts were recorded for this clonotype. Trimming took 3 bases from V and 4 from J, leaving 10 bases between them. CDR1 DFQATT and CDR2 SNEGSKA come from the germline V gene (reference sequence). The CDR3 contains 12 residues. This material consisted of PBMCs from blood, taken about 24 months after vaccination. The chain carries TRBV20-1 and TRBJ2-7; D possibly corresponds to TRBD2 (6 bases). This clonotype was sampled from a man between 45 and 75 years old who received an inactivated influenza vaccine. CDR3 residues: CSASRSGYEQYF. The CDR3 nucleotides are TGCAGTGCTAGCCGAAGCGGGTACGAGCAGTACTTC.